Listed below are T cell receptor beta chains from one sample, sequenced in a study of read filtering for tumor transcriptome and immune sequencing. TCRdb analysed the reads with MiXCR anew, one entry per CDR3 protein. The table lists some 120,000 distinct CDR3 sequences, roughly 13% of them singletons. The sequencing input was a population of CD138-negative cells sorted from bone marrow. The source of these receptors is a donor at least 40 years old with multiple myeloma. The CDR3 runs from the conserved cysteine through the conserved F or W. The D gene is left open where the match is weak. Clone sizes are given selectively: once, few, many, or a class where the clone is expanded.

>TRBV4-1|-|TRBJ2-3|many
CASSHGPGENTQYF
TGCGCCAGCAGCCACGGGCCGGGGGAAAATACGCAGTATTTT
>TRBV27|-|TRBJ2-7|many
CASSRVSSYEQYF
TGTGCCAGCAGCCGCGTAAGCTCCTACGAGCAGTACTTC
>TRBV21-1|-|TRBJ2-7|many
CASSKAPGPSSYEQYF
TGTGCCAGCAGCAAAGCACCGGGTCCTAGCTCCTACGAGCAGTACTTC
>TRBV6-5|-|TRBJ2-3|many
CASRPQRTRGTDTQYF
TGTGCCAGCAGACCTCAGCGGACGAGGGGCACAGATACGCAGTATTTT
>TRBV3-1|TRBD1|TRBJ2-1|many
CASSQDRDPSSYNEQFF
TGTGCCAGCAGTCAGGACAGGGACCCGAGCTCCTACAATGAGCAGTTCTTC
>TRBV5-1|TRBD1|TRBJ1-1|many
CASSRRQGASSTEAFF
TGCGCCAGCAGCCGACGACAGGGGGCCTCTTCCACTGAAGCTTTCTTT
>TRBV2|TRBD2|TRBJ2-5|many
CASKETSGTETQYF
TGTGCCAGCAAAGAGACTAGCGGGACTGAGACCCAGTACTTC
>TRBV9|-|TRBJ2-3|few
CASSLVPNTDTQYF
TGTGCCAGCAGCCTGGTCCCGAATACAGATACGCAGTATTTT
>TRBV27|-|TRBJ2-5|-
CASSPSYQETQYF
TGTGCCAGCAGTCCATCGTACCAAGAGACCCAGTACTTC
>TRBV6-5|-|TRBJ2-1|many
CASSESKNSYNEQFF
TGTGCCAGCAGTGAGAGCAAGAACTCCTACAATGAGCAGTTCTTC
>TRBV29-1|-|TRBJ2-3|many
CSVGVGGTDTQYF
TGCAGCGTTGGGGTTGGGGGAACAGATACGCAGTATTTT
>TRBV7-2|TRBD1|TRBJ2-1|many
CASSKSGQGVYEQFF
TGTGCCAGCAGCAAGTCCGGGCAGGGGGTCTATGAGCAGTTCTTC
>TRBV29-1|-|TRBJ1-5|many
CSVVSGGGDQPQHF
TGCAGCGTTGTTTCGGGGGGGGGAGATCAGCCCCAGCATTTT
>TRBV20-1|-|TRBJ2-3|few
CSARGGSGPNTDTQYF
TGCAGTGCTAGAGGGGGGAGCGGGCCTAACACAGATACGCAGTATTTT
>TRBV5-1|TRBD1|TRBJ2-7|few
CASSGDRGSYEQYF
TGCGCCAGCAGCGGGGACAGGGGGTCGTACGAGCAGTACTTC
>TRBV4-1|-|TRBJ2-7|many
CASSQDWTYEQYF
TGCGCCAGCAGCCAAGATTGGACCTACGAGCAGTACTTC
>TRBV29-1|-|TRBJ2-6|many
CSVKGTGANVLTF
TGCAGCGTTAAAGGGACTGGGGCCAACGTCCTGACTTTC